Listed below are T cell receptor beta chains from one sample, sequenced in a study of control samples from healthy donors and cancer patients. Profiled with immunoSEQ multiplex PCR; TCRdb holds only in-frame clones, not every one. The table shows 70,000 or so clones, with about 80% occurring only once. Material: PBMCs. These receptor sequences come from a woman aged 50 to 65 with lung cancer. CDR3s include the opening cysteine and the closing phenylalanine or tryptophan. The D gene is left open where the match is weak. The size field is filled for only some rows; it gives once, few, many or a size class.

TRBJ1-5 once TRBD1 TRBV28 CASSPPGAGGNQPQHF TGTGCCAGCAGTCCGCCCGGGGCAGGGGGTAATCAGCCCCAGCATTTT
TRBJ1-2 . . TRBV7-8 CASSLVSGVNYGYTF TGTGCCAGCAGCTTAGTTTCAGGGGTAAACTATGGCTACACCTTC
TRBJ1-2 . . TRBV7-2 CASSLFWQNYGYTF TGTGCCAGCAGCTTATTCTGGCAAAACTATGGCTACACCTTC
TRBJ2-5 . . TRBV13 CASSLVGQVGETQYF TGTGCCAGCAGCTTAGTCGGGCAGGTGGGAGAGACCCAGTACTTC
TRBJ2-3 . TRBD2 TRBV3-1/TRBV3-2 CASSQGLAATDTQYF TGTGCCAGCAGCCAGGGACTAGCGGCGACAGATACGCAGTATTTT
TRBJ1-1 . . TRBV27 CASSGFSTEAFF TGTGCCAGCTCAGGGTTTTCCACTGAAGCTTTCTTT
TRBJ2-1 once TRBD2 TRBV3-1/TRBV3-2 CASSSPTGGGNEQFF TGTGCCAGCAGCTCTCCTACGGGGGGGGGCAATGAGCAGTTCTTC
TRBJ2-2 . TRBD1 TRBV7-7 CASQSFGTANTGELFF TGTGCCAGCCAGTCCTTCGGGACAGCGAACACCGGGGAGCTGTTTTTT
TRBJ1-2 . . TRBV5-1 CASSLNFPGGYTF TGCGCCAGCAGCTTGAATTTCCCAGGAGGCTACACCTTC
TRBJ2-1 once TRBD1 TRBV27 CASRGDRGGKSSYNEQFF TGTGCCAGCAGGGGGGACAGGGGTGGGAAAAGCTCCTACAATGAGCAGTTCTTC
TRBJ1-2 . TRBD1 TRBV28 CASSDRDGYTF TGTGCCAGCAGTGACAGGGACGGCTACACCTTC
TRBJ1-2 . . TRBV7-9 CASSLVPGYYGYTF TGTGCCAGCTCCCTGGTACCGGGCTACTATGGCTACACCTTC
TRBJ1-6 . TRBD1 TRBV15 CATSREGGFDNSPLHF TGTGCCACCAGCAGAGAAGGGGGCTTCGATAATTCACCCCTCCACTTT
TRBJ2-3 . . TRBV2 CASSEDQASTDTQYF TGTGCCAGCAGTGAAGATCAAGCTAGCACAGATACGCAGTATTTT
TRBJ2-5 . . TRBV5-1 CASREGGQETQYF TGCGCCAGCAGGGAGGGCGGACAAGAGACCCAGTACTTC
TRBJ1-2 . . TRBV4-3 CASSQDGGAGYTF TGCGCCAGCAGCCAAGATGGAGGGGCCGGCTACACCTTC
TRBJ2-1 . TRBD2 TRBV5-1 CASTLAGGMYNEQFF TGCGCCAGCACCTTAGCGGGGGGTATGTACAATGAGCAGTTCTTC
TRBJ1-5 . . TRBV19 CASSYQPGVRNQPQHF TGTGCCAGTAGTTACCAGCCAGGGGTTCGCAATCAGCCCCAGCATTTT
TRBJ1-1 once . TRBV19 CASSIYGTRGDTEAFF TGTGCCAGTAGTATATATGGGACGAGAGGAGACACTGAAGCTTTCTTT
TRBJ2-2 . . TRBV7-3 CASSSTGSGELFF TGTGCCAGCAGCTCCACAGGGTCCGGGGAGCTGTTTTTT
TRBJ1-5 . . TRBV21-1 CASSSERGLSNQPQHF TGTGCCAGCAGCTCCGAGAGGGGGCTTAGCAATCAGCCCCAGCATTTT
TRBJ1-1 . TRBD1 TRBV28 CASRVARTGISEAFF TGTGCCAGCAGGGTAGCCCGGACAGGAATTTCTGAAGCTTTCTTT
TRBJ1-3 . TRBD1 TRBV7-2 CASSTQGNSGNTIYF TGTGCCAGCAGCACACAGGGGAACTCTGGAAACACCATATATTTT
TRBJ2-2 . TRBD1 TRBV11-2 CASSFGQANTGELFF TGTGCCAGCAGCTTTGGACAGGCGAACACCGGGGAGCTGTTTTTT
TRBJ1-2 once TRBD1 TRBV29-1 CSVGDSMGQGGRGYTF TGCAGCGTCGGGGATAGTATGGGACAGGGGGGTCGGGGCTACACCTTC
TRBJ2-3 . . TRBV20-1 CSAQRSDTQYF TGCAGTGCCCAAAGATCAGATACGCAGTATTTT
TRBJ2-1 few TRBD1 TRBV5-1 CASSSGTGAGEQFF TGCGCCAGCAGCTCCGGGACAGGGGCCGGTGAGCAGTTCTTC
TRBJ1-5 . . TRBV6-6 CASSYSGGRQPQHF TGTGCCAGCAGTTACTCAGGTGGCCGTCAGCCCCAGCATTTT
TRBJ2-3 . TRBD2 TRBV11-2 CASSPTSGGAVDTQYF TGTGCCAGCAGCCCTACTAGCGGGGGGGCGGTAGATACGCAGTATTTT
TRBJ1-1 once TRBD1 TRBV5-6 CASSFGTGAMNTEAFF TGTGCCAGCAGCTTCGGGACAGGTGCCATGAACACTGAAGCTTTCTTT
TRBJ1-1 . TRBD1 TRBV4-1 CASSQAGTGGAFF TGCGCCAGCAGCCAGGCCGGGACAGGGGGAGCTTTCTTT
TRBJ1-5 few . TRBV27 CASSSGMGNQPQHF TGTGCCAGCAGCTCTGGGATGGGCAATCAGCCCCAGCATTTT
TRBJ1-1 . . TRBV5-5 CASSFGENTEAFF TGTGCCAGCAGCTTCGGGGAGAACACTGAAGCTTTCTTT
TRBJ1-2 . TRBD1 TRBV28 CAFRDRANYGYTF TGTGCCTTCCGGGACAGAGCTAACTATGGCTACACCTTC
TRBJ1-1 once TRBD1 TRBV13 CASRSRFGTGGRNTEAFF TGTGCCAGCAGATCACGGTTCGGGACAGGGGGCAGGAACACTGAAGCTTTCTTT
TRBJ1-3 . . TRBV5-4 CASSFYSGNTIYF TGTGCCAGCAGCTTCTACTCTGGAAACACCATATATTTT
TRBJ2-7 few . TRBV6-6 CASSNPPMGEQYF TGTGCCAGCAGTAACCCACCCATGGGGGAGCAGTACTTC
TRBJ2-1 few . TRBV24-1 CATSAGLPGEQFF TGTGCCACCAGCGCGGGGCTACCGGGTGAGCAGTTCTTC
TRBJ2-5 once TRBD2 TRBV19 CASSTTSGGASAETQYF TGTGCCAGTAGTACGACTAGCGGGGGGGCATCGGCAGAGACCCAGTACTTC
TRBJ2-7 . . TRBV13 CASSLRIGGPREQYF TGTGCCAGCAGCTTAAGAATTGGGGGACCTAGGGAGCAGTACTTC
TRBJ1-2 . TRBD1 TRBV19 CASRGRGRSDGYTF TGTGCCAGTAGGGGAAGGGGGCGCTCGGATGGCTACACCTTC
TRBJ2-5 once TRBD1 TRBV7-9 CASSLASGTGGRETQYF TGTGCCAGCAGCTTAGCCTCCGGGACAGGGGGACGGGAGACCCAGTACTTC
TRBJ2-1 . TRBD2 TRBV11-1 CASSGTRFDEQFF TGTGCCAGCAGCGGGACTAGATTCGATGAGCAGTTCTTC
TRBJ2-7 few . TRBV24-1 CATSKDNEQYF TGTGCCACCAGCAAGGACAACGAGCAGTACTTC
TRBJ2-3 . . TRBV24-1 CATSDSGGTDTQYF TGTGCCACCAGTGATTCAGGGGGCACAGATACGCAGTATTTT
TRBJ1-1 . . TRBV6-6 CASKWMDTEAFF TGTGCCAGCAAATGGATGGACACTGAAGCTTTCTTT
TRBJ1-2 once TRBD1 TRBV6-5 CASKGQGTVNYGYTF TGTGCCAGCAAGGGACAGGGAACCGTTAACTATGGCTACACCTTC
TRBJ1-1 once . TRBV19 CASSIVLLGGTEAFF TGTGCCAGTAGTATAGTCCTATTAGGGGGCACTGAAGCTTTCTTT
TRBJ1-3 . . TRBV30 CAYGLLSGNTIYF TGTGCCTACGGACTCCTCTCTGGAAACACCATATATTTT
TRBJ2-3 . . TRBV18 CASSPGGADTQYF TGTGCCAGCTCACCAGGGGGCGCAGATACGCAGTATTTT
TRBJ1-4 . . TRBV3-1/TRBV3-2 CASSQGTIFTEKLFF TGTGCCAGCAGCCAAGGGACTATCTTTACTGAAAAACTGTTTTTT
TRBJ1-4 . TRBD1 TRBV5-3 CARSPTDRGPHEEKLFF TGTGCCAGAAGCCCAACGGACAGGGGGCCCCATGAGGAAAAACTGTTTTTT
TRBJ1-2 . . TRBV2 CASSEGGRGGYTF TGTGCCAGCAGTGAAGGAGGGAGGGGAGGCTACACCTTC
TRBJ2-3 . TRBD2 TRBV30 CAWSVGGFSTDTQYF TGTGCCTGGAGTGTGGGAGGGTTTTCCACAGATACGCAGTATTTT
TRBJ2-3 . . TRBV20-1 CSSSTDTQYF TGCAGCTCGAGCACAGATACGCAGTATTTT
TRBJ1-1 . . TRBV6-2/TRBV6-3 CASSPRGPTEAFF TGTGCCAGCAGCCCCCGGGGGCCCACTGAAGCTTTCTTT
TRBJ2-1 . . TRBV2 CASRGGATYNEQFF TGTGCCAGCAGAGGCGGGGCGACCTACAATGAGCAGTTCTTC
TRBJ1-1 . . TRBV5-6 CASRGGHLTEAFF TGTGCCAGCAGGGGGGGACATCTCACTGAAGCTTTCTTT
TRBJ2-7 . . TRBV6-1 CASSVFGGPLSSYEQYF TGTGCCAGCAGTGTCTTCGGGGGGCCACTGAGCTCCTACGAGCAGTACTTC
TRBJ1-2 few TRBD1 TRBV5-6 CASSLWRGTGEVHGYTF TGTGCCAGCAGCTTATGGAGGGGGACAGGGGAGGTCCATGGCTACACCTTC